The present T cell receptor beta chain was sequenced within a study of shared clonotypes between healthy human individuals (TCRdb year 2020). Turning to the overall study: The cohort included a few men and two women between 18 and 49 years of age. Libraries were prepared and TCR repertoires were sequenced by different laboratories using diverse techniques, in order to increase sequencing depth and limit assay-specific biases. To estimate repertoire size and how much clonotype sharing occurs between individuals, the study deeply sequenced the blood TCR repertoires of 4 to 6 healthy adults. Each donor's leukapheresis produced roughly between about 0.85 and 10 billion PBMCs. Per donor, three plates each were used for CD4 naive and CD4 memory, two for CD8 naive, and one for CD8 memory.

The donors were healthy, HIV-negative adults who had no recently reported acute infections or vaccinations. Every donor was a Caucasian adult residing in Nashville, Tennessee, USA. CD4+ T cells were enriched by magnetic negative selection; naive cells were then positively selected on CD45RA, and the negative fraction formed the memory subset. Blood was obtained by leukapheresis, after which PBMCs were separated by Ficoll-Histopaque density gradient centrifugation and cryopreserved in liquid nitrogen vapor phase. Analytical flow cytometry was used to check the purity and quantity of each magnetically sorted T cell population. Each sorted fraction had its genomic DNA isolated and then quantified by UV absorbance on a Nanodrop 2000c. Regarding this clone: Its antigen target is currently unknown. Base qualities are not provided; no much larger clone lies one nucleotide away.

Using the deep immunoSEQ assay, TCR CDR3 regions were amplified from genomic DNA by multiplex PCR. Extracted genomic DNA from each cell subset was distributed evenly across all wells of several immunoSEQ 96-well plates, and each plate was treated as a replicate. For sorted subsets, around 200 ng genomic DNA, equal to 30,000 or so T cell genomes, was loaded into each replicate PCR. The purified libraries were quantified using a Qubit 3.0 fluorometer, sized with a Bioanalyzer 2100, and then quantified again using the KAPA Library Quantification kit. Each immunoSEQ 96-well plate was sequenced on its own single-read 150-cycle Illumina NextSeq 550 flow cell. The study's processing was this. The immunoSEQ output contained only junctional sequences without quality scores, so filtering could not match that applied to full-length reads. Sequences were annotated with PyIR, a Python wrapper for IgBLAST v1.9, and V/J genes and CDR3 were assigned using IMGT germline references. Reads with weak V/J assignments (E-value above 1e-6), missing CDR3, stop codons, out-of-frame junctions, or ambiguous translated residues were removed. V3J clonotypes were defined as sequences sharing the same inferred V gene, J gene, and CDR3 amino acid sequence. The percentage overlap between two repertoires was calculated by dividing the number of shared unique clonotypes by the size of the smaller repertoire. Richness of each repertoire was evaluated using RTK rarefaction, the Chao1 estimator, and Recon v2.1 estimates of unobserved clonotypes. For all TCRbeta clonotypes obtained by the gDNA method from a handful of donors, generation probabilities were computed with OLGA. TCRdb's version of the immuneACCESS table is confined to in-frame rearrangements and falls short of the full clone set. An unresolved V gene accounts for under half of the shortfall where checked; the remainder is of unknown origin. D and trimming were read from the DNA, whereas the V and J calls and clone size are those reported in that table. The sample has millions of clones on record, roughly 93% of them singletons. Jointly, the top ten make up under 0.45% of the sample.

The CDR3, from cysteine to phenylalanine, totals 16 residues. Of the read, only the CDR3 DNA is kept; its 48 bases are in frame from base 1. CDR1 is given as LNHDA and CDR2 as SQIVND, both from the germline V gene (reference sequence). The V end loses 8 bases and the J end loses 3 bases, and a stretch of 20 bases separates them. Points the paper makes about the study in general: Rarefaction of sorted-subset datasets indicated incomplete sequencing despite the large sequencing depth. Sharing across a handful of donors was observed for around 5% of naive CD4, 3% to 3.5% of naive CD8, 2% to 2.5% of memory CD4, and roughly 0.4% of memory CD8 clonotypes. Sampling was restricted to blood, and TCR repertoires in tissue are likely to differ from TCR repertoires in blood. Based on pairwise subsampling, the degree of clonotype sharing among donors was expected to be affected by sequencing depth. Clonotypes shared by all four sorted-subset donors showed higher generation probabilities than non-shared clonotypes. The genetic and exposure-history diversity represented was limited by the small number of donors. Estimated clonotype richness was generally larger for naive than for memory subsets.

This receptor chain uses TRBV19 and TRBJ1-5; a weak D assignment points to TRBD1 (6 bases agree). This clonotype was sampled from a man younger than 35 in good health. Some clones in this sample may be carry-over from other donors' samples. Material for sequencing was naive CD4+ T cells from PBMCs. Interpreted using the paper, the cell subset or site label stands for: CD45RA+ positively selected. The CDR3 in this case is CASQFVGGRLNQPQHF. The sequence in DNA is TGTGCCAGTCAGTTTGTGGGGGGGCGTCTCAATCAGCCCCAGCATTTT. Reference TRBV19 and TRBJ1-5 genes cover what lies past the CDR3, so the full variable domain is DGGITQSPKYLFRKEGQNVTLSCEQNLNHDAMYWYRQDPGQGLRLIYYSQIVNDFQKGDIAEGYSVSREKKESFPLTVTSAQKNPTAFYLCASQFVGGRLNQPQHFGDGTRLSIL.